This T cell receptor (beta chain) was recovered during a study of blood T cell dynamics during melanoma immunotherapy. Germline values: CDR1 LGHNA, CDR2 YNFKEQ. Germline trimming cut 1 base from V and 11 bases from J; bases unmatched to any gene: 7. This CDR3 spans 14 amino acids. Study-level points and caveats: Disease-control patients' PBMC repertoires became either more clonal or more diverse at W3. The study could not tell melanoma-specific clones from general immune activation.

This clone was counted a few times. The antigen is undetermined. A fixed DNA input of about 320 ng was used per bulk PBMC sample. The table came from immunoSEQ multiplex PCR; TCRdb's copy has only in-frame clones and leaves some out. This table has roughly 16,000 clones, around 83% appearing once. Time point in this sample: pre-treatment baseline. The V call is TRBV4-2, the J call TRBJ1-1, with TRBD1 matching 10 bases. The receptor's source is a human donor with melanoma. The specimen was blood, collected from a patient treated with checkpoint blockade. CDR3 bases: TGTGCCAGCAGCCAAGCAGGACAGGGGGAGGTGGCTTTCTTT. Its protein product is CASSQAGQGEVAFF.